This record concerns one T cell receptor beta chain sequence. The CDR3 is 14 residues long. The germline CDR1 and CDR2 sequences are SGHTA and FQGNSA. V was clipped by 4 bases and J by 10 bases, with 17 bases between them. This sample is drawn from a study of T cells of healthy individuals. MiXCR was run by TCRdb on the 5' RACE reads, yielding one entry per CDR3 protein. Among about 53,000 distinct CDR3 sequences, approximately 14% were seen once, and the ten largest hold about 16%. This TCR came from a human donor in good health. The chain employs TRBV7-2 and TRBJ2-1, with D perhaps matching TRBD2 (5 bases). The DNA for the CDR3 is TGTGCCAGCAGCTCGCGCGCTTCTAGCTTAGAGCAGTTCTTC. Its protein is CASSSRASSLEQFF. The full variable domain, its missing parts supplied by reference TRBV7-2 and TRBJ2-1, is GAGVSQSPSNKVTEKGKDVELRCDPISGHTALYWYRQSLGQGLEFLIYFQGNSAPDKSGLPSDRFSAERTGGSVSTLTIQRTQQEDSAVYLCASSSRASSLEQFFGPGTRLTVL.